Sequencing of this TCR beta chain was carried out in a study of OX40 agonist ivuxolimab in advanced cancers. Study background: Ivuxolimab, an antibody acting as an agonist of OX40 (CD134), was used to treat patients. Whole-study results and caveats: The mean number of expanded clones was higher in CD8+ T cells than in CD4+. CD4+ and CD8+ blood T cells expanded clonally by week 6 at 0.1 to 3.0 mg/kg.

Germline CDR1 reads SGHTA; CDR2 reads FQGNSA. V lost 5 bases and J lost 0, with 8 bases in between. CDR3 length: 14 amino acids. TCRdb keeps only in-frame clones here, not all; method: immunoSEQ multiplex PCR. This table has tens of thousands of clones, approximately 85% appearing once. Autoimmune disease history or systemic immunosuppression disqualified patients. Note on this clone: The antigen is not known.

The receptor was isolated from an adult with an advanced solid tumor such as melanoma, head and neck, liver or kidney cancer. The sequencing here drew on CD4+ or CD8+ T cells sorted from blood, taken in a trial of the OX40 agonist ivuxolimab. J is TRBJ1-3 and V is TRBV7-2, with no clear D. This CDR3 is CASSPQASGNTIYF. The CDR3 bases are TGTGCCAGCAGCCCTCAGGCCTCTGGAAACACCATATATTTT.